Following are 14 T cell receptor beta chains from one sample sequenced in a study of T cell therapy after organ transplantation. For these receptors, no antigen is known. Time point: 20-29 weeks after completion of therapy. Profiling relied on immunoSEQ multiplex PCR, and the TCRdb table lists in-frame clones only, not all of them. The sample holds 20,000 to 25,000 clones, around 83% seen once. The starting material was CD8+ T cells from blood, obtained after autologous CMV-specific T cell therapy. These TCRs come from a human patient who had received a solid organ transplant and had CMV disease. Some T cells may have come from the graft donor.

This clone was seen a handful of times. This rearrangement joins TRBV6-5 to TRBJ1-5; no definite D call. The CDR3 totals 14 residues. V was cut by 0 bases and J by 4 bases, with 7 bases left in between. The germline gives CDR1 MNHEY, CDR2 SVGAGI. Here the CDR3 DNA reads TGTGCCAGCAGTTACTCACAATTTAATCAGCCCCAGCATTTT. Its protein is CASSYSQFNQPQHF.

The V gene is TRBV7-9, the J gene TRBJ1-2; TRBD1 is a possible D gene (6 bases). The CDR3 sequence is 14 residues long. Germline loops: CDR1 SEHNR, CDR2 FQNEAQ (reference sequence). The germline V and J ends were trimmed by 5 bases and 4 bases, with 14 bases remaining between them. Written as DNA, the CDR3 is TGTGCCAGCAGCGCCACAGGGTTCAGCTATGGCTACACCTTC. Amino acids: CASSATGFSYGYTF.

The chain employs TRBV19 and TRBJ1-1, with D maybe TRBD1 (5 bases). CDR1 is LNHDA and CDR2 is SQIVND in the germline V gene (reference sequence). Trimming cost V 3 bases and J 2 bases, with 10 bases left between them. CDR3 size: 14 residues. DNA of the CDR3: TGTGCCAGTAGTATCGACAGCTTAAACACTGAAGCTTTCTTT. This translates into CASSIDSLNTEAFF.

The V gene is TRBV5-1, the J gene TRBJ2-1; D could derive from TRBD1 or TRBD2 (5 bases each). CDR1 is SGHRS, CDR2 YFSETQ, per germline. Between the trimmed V and J ends, which lost 5 bases and 4 bases, there was a span of 13 bases. This CDR3 has 14 amino acids. As DNA, the CDR3 is TGCGCCAGCAGGACCGGGACGGGATACAATGAGCAGTTCTTC. It is translated as CASRTGTGYNEQFF.

This chain connects TRBV4-2 to TRBJ2-1; no clear D gene. The CDR3 runs 12 residues. Looked up from germline, CDR1 is LGHNA and CDR2 is YNFKEQ. Trimming removed 3 bases from V and 5 bases from J, with 5 bases in between. CDR3 sequence reads: CASSHRDNEQFF. CDR3 sequence (DNA): TGTGCCAGCAGCCATAGGGACAATGAGCAGTTCTTC.

V is TRBV5-8 and J is TRBJ2-7; tentatively, D is TRBD1 or TRBD2 (6 bases each). The CDR3 length is 14 residues. Germline CDR1 reads SGHTS; CDR2 reads YDEGEE. V lost 1 base and J lost 3, with 11 bases in between. CDR3 nucleotides: TGTGCCAGCAGCTTGCGGGGGCTCGGCTACGAGCAGTACTTC. Its protein product is CASSLRGLGYEQYF.

The chain is built from TRBV4-3 and TRBJ2-3; 8 bases line up with TRBD1. Unmatched junction bases numbered 7, after V lost 5 bases and J lost 0 bases. The CDR3 runs to 16 residues. CDR1 and CDR2 (germline): LGHNA, YSLEER. CDR3 sequence reads: CASSSWDRTSTDTQYF. Written as DNA, the CDR3 is TGCGCCAGCAGCTCATGGGACAGGACCAGCACAGATACGCAGTATTTT.

CDR3 protein: CASSLALGYEQFF. The CDR3 coding sequence is TGTGCCAGCAGCTTAGCTCTAGGGTATGAGCAGTTCTTC. The chain employs TRBV11-3 and TRBJ2-1; unclear D gene. CDR3 length equals 13 residues. Between the trimmed V and J ends, which lost 1 base and 8 bases, there was a span of 9 bases. Germline V gives CDR1 SGHNT, CDR2 YENEEA.

The rearrangement links TRBV7-9 to TRBJ1-1, with D perhaps matching TRBD1 (5 bases). The germline CDR1 and CDR2 sequences are SEHNR and FQNEAQ (reference sequence). The CDR3 has 16 residues. The V end lost 3 bases, the J end lost 0 bases, and 14 bases lay between the germline ends. This CDR3 is CASSFLDTPLNTEAFF. CDR3 DNA: TGTGCCAGCAGCTTTCTGGACACTCCTTTGAACACTGAAGCTTTCTTT.

The chain has TRBV6-4 and TRBJ2-3; 9 bases line up with TRBD2. Unmatched junction bases numbered 2, after V lost 0 bases and J lost 4 bases. Germline V gene sequence: CDR1 MRHNA, CDR2 SNTAGT. The CDR3 spans 15 residues. The CDR3 spells CASSDSSGGPDTQYF. DNA of the CDR3: TGTGCCAGCAGTGACTCGAGCGGGGGGCCAGATACGCAGTATTTT.

This clone has more than one count but fewer than ten. The chain couples TRBV6-5 to TRBJ1-1; possible D gene TRBD1, 6 bases. Germline V lookup: CDR1 MNHEY, CDR2 SVGAGI. The CDR3 extends over 15 amino acids. The V end was cut by 10 bases, the J end by 4 bases, with 22 bases between. The CDR3, as DNA: TGTGCCATCGAGATTAAACAGGGTTCGGGCACTGAAGCTTTCTTT. As protein: CAIEIKQGSGTEAFF.

Remarks on this clone: Other DNA sequences within the sample encode an identical CDR3. The chain has TRBV6-5 and TRBJ2-7; tentative D call: TRBD1 (5 bases). Germline V gene data show CDR1 as MNHEY and CDR2 as SVGAGI. This CDR3 region has 14 residues. The germline V and J ends were trimmed by 2 bases and 0 bases, with 8 bases remaining between them. This chain's CDR3 is CASSYGASSYEQYF. In DNA form, the CDR3 reads TGTGCCAGCAGTTACGGGGCTAGCTCCTACGAGCAGTACTTC.

The chain is built from TRBV4-1 and TRBJ2-7; 8 bases line up with TRBD1. Trimming took 4 bases from V and 5 from J; bases not matched to a gene: 10. Germline V gene lookup returns CDR1 MGHRA and CDR2 YSYEKL. This CDR3 contains 15 residues. The CDR3 nucleotides are TGCGCCAGCAGCCTCACGCGGACAGGGCGAAACGAGCAGTACTTC. It codes for CASSLTRTGRNEQYF.

This sequence joins TRBV4-2 and TRBJ1-2, with 10 nucleotides matching TRBD1. CDR1 and CDR2 (germline): LGHNA, YNFKEQ. With V trimmed by 5 bases and J by 0 bases, 0 bases remained unmatched. The CDR3 totals 14 residues. The CDR3 DNA sequence: TGTGCCAGCAGCGACAGGGGGCCTAACTATGGCTACACCTTC. This gives the protein CASSDRGPNYGYTF.